Following are 20 T cell receptor beta chains from one sample sequenced in a study of PD-1 blockade in mismatch repair-deficient tumors. The repertoire was sequenced with immunoSEQ multiplex PCR; TCRdb's copy has only in-frame clones and lacks some. The sample has tens of thousands of clones, 70% to 85% seen once. Sequenced here: PBMCs, sampled before pembrolizumab treatment. All receptors come from an adult with mismatch repair-deficient cancer.

The chain links TRBV10-3 to TRBJ2-1, with 11 bases fitting TRBD2. CDR1 is ENHRY and CDR2 is SYGVKD in the germline V gene. The J segment lost 7 bases and the V segment lost 6 bases, leaving 8 bases of the junction unmatched. The CDR3 covers 15 residues. The CDR3 DNA is TGTGCCATCAGGGAACTAGCGGGAGTTGAGAATGAGCAGTTCTTC. It translates to CAIRELAGVENEQFF.

The V gene is TRBV5-5, the J gene TRBJ1-1; D is ambiguous. The germline V gene has CDR1 SGHKS and CDR2 YYEKEE (reference sequence). The CDR3 length is 12 residues. With 4 bases removed from V and 3 bases from J, the gap between germline ends came to 7 bases. CDR3 in DNA: TGTGCCAGCAGCCGAACTGACACTGAAGCTTTCTTT. Translated: CASSRTDTEAFF.

This clone has just a few counts. The chain is built from TRBV7-3 and TRBJ2-7; the match to TRBD1 covers 10 bases. CDR1 and CDR2 from the germline V gene are SGHTA and FQGTGA. V lost 6 bases, J lost 2 bases, and 7 bases stayed unmatched. This CDR3 comprises 15 residues. The chain's CDR3 is CASRSGTGEAYEQYF. CDR3 nucleotides: TGTGCCAGCAGGTCCGGGACAGGGGAAGCCTACGAGCAGTACTTC.

This chain links TRBV21-1 with TRBJ2-7; the listed D gene, TRBD1, was not tested against the DNA. TRBV21-1 is designated a pseudogene. The CDR3 covers 14 residues. CDR3 sequence: CASSKGDRDAEQYF. CDR3 nucleotide sequence: TGTGCCAGCAGCAAGGGGGACAGGGACGCCGAGCAGTACTTC.

The chain links TRBV15 to TRBJ2-7; possible D gene TRBD1, 6 bases. CDR1 is LNHNV, CDR2 YYDKDF, per germline (reference sequence). The CDR3 is 13 amino acids. The V end lost 3 bases, the J end lost 3 bases, and 9 bases lay between the germline ends. Here the CDR3 reads CATSRLQGYEQYF. The CDR3 bases are TGTGCCACCAGCAGGCTACAGGGCTACGAGCAGTACTTC.

The genes are TRBV2 and TRBJ2-1, with D perhaps matching TRBD1 (6 bases). CDR1 SNHLY and CDR2 FYNNEI come from the germline V gene. CDR3 length: 16 residues. Trimming left V 4 bases short and J 0 bases short, with 13 bases between. This CDR3 reads CASSGRTGISYNEQFF. CDR3 in DNA: TGTGCCAGCAGTGGCCGAACAGGGATCTCCTACAATGAGCAGTTCTTC. Filled out from reference TRBV2 and TRBJ2-1, the complete variable domain reads EPEVTQTPSHQVTQMGQEVILRCVPISNHLYFYWYRQILGQKVEFLVSFYNNEISEKSEIFDDQFSVERPDGSNFTLKIRSTKLEDSAMYFCASSGRTGISYNEQFFGPGTRLTVL.

This sequence joins TRBV6-5 and TRBJ1-3, with D uncertain. Germline V gene sequence: CDR1 MNHEY, CDR2 SVGAGI. CDR3 size: 15 residues. V shed 6 bases and J shed 2 bases, with 14 bases lying between them. Written as DNA, the CDR3 is TGTGCCAGCAGCCCCGTCGGGGTAGCTGGAAACACCATATATTTT. Amino acids: CASSPVGVAGNTIYF.

This clone showed up just a few times. The rearrangement links TRBV5-1 to TRBJ2-7, with TRBD2 identical over 7 bases. This CDR3 has 17 amino acids. Germline V gene data show CDR1 as SGHRS and CDR2 as YFSETQ. The ends lost 0 bases at V and 2 bases at J; junction bases unmatched: 11. CDR3 DNA: TGCGCCAGCAGCTTGGGCCCTCTTAGGACTAGTCCCTACGAGCAGTACTTC. Amino acids: CASSLGPLRTSPYEQYF. Variable domain in full (rest from reference TRBV5-1 and TRBJ2-7): KAGVTQTPRYLIKTRGQQVTLSCSPISGHRSVSWYQQTPGQGLQFLFEYFSETQRNKGNFPGRFSGRQFSNSRSEMNVSTLELGDSALYLCASSLGPLRTSPYEQYFGPGTRLTVT.

The chain has TRBV2 and TRBJ1-5; 9 bases map to TRBD1. CDR1 SNHLY and CDR2 FYNNEI come from the germline V gene. The trim removed 3 bases at V and 9 bases at J, leaving 9 bases unmatched. This CDR3 region has 15 residues. CDR3 residues: CASSDRGTGLSPQHF. The CDR3 coding sequence is TGTGCCAGCAGTGACCGCGGGACAGGGCTTTCGCCCCAGCATTTT.

The chain recombines TRBV5-1 with TRBJ2-2, with D possibly matching TRBD1 (6 bases). This CDR3 has 14 residues. V was shortened by 2 bases and J by 8 bases, with 13 bases between the two germline ends. CDR1 is SGHRS and CDR2 is YFSETQ in the germline V gene. This CDR3 reads CASSFQDSKGELFF. CDR3 in DNA: TGCGCCAGCAGCTTCCAGGACAGTAAAGGGGAGCTGTTTTTT.

This clone has more than one count but fewer than ten. This chain uses TRBV7-2 with TRBJ2-7; 10 positions agree with TRBD2. CDR3 length equals 15 residues. The V segment lost 4 bases and the J segment 3 bases; nucleotides outside the gene matches: 6. Per germline, CDR1 SGHTA and CDR2 FQGNSA. CDR3 protein: CASSSGLAAVYEQYF. DNA for the CDR3: TGTGCCAGCAGCTCCGGACTAGCGGCAGTCTACGAGCAGTACTTC.

This rearrangement joins TRBV10-1 to TRBJ2-7, with TRBD2 matching over 11 bases. CDR3 length: 13 amino acids. CDR1 WNHNN and CDR2 SYGVQD come from the germline V gene (reference sequence). Trimming removed 5 bases from V and 6 bases from J; junction bases left unmatched: 3. The CDR3 bases are TGCGCCAGCAGTCTGGGGACTAGCGGCGAGCAGTACTTC. Residues: CASSLGTSGEQYF.

In its sample, this clone was seen a few times. The gene calls are TRBV7-3 and TRBJ2-7, with 8 nucleotides matching TRBD2. The V segment lost 2 bases and the J segment 0 bases; nucleotides outside the gene matches: 3. Germline V gene data show CDR1 as SGHTA and CDR2 as FQGTGA. This CDR3 region has 15 residues. This CDR3 reads CASSLAGGPSYEQYF. The CDR3 DNA is TGTGCCAGCAGCTTAGCGGGAGGCCCCTCCTACGAGCAGTACTTC.

The V call is TRBV4-2, the J call TRBJ2-5; 7 bases line up with TRBD2. Trimming took 4 bases from V and 5 from J; bases not matched to a gene: 7. Germline-derived CDR1 and CDR2 are LGHNA and YNFKEQ. The CDR3 runs to 14 residues. The CDR3 here is CASSPTGLEETQYF. For the CDR3, the DNA is TGTGCCAGCAGCCCGACTGGACTAGAGGAGACCCAGTACTTC.

The chain carries TRBV15 and TRBJ2-4; TRBD1 might be the D (6 bases). The germline V gene encodes CDR1 LNHNV and CDR2 YYDKDF (reference sequence). The CDR3 totals 19 residues. V was cut by 1 base and J by 6 bases, with 25 bases left in between. CDR3 sequence reads: CATSRAIRVWGLGGNIQYF. Here the CDR3 DNA reads TGTGCCACCAGCAGAGCCATCCGGGTCTGGGGCCTAGGGGGAAACATTCAGTACTTC.

The V and J genes are TRBV6-1 and TRBJ2-1; TRBD1 might be the D (6 bases). Between the trimmed V and J ends, which lost 0 bases and 6 bases, there was a span of 6 bases. Germline loops: CDR1 MNHNS, CDR2 SASEGT. The CDR3 contains 13 residues. CDR3 amino acids: CASSEAGGNEQFF. In DNA form, the CDR3 reads TGTGCCAGCAGTGAAGCAGGGGGCAATGAGCAGTTCTTC.

The chain links TRBV6-6 to TRBJ1-1; 7 nucleotides align to TRBD1. Looked up from germline, CDR1 is MNHNY and CDR2 is SVGAGI (reference sequence). With 6 bases clipped from V and 1 base from J, the junction kept 5 bases outside the gene matches. This CDR3 region has 14 residues. The CDR3 protein is CASSETGRNTEAFF. The CDR3 DNA reads as TGTGCCAGCAGCGAGACAGGGAGGAACACTGAAGCTTTCTTT.

The chain is built from TRBV5-1 and TRBJ2-2; 7 positions match TRBD1. The V gene end was trimmed by 0 bases and the J gene end by 3 bases; junction bases not matched to a gene: 5. The germline V gene has CDR1 SGHRS and CDR2 YFSETQ. The CDR3 loop spans 16 amino acids. Written as DNA, the CDR3 is TGCGCCAGCAGCTTGGCGACAGGGTGGGACACCGGGGAGCTGTTTTTT. Translated: CASSLATGWDTGELFF.

The chain employs TRBV5-1 and TRBJ2-1; TRBD2 matches at 7 bases. With 5 bases clipped from V and 9 bases from J, the junction kept 8 bases outside the gene matches. The CDR3 contains 13 residues. Germline CDR1 is SGHRS and CDR2 is YFSETQ. In nucleotides, the CDR3 is TGCGCCAGCAGAGCTGGGGGGGTGGTTGAGCAGTTCTTC. Amino acids: CASRAGGVVEQFF.

The chain recombines TRBV5-1 with TRBJ2-5; TRBD1 agrees at 10 bases. With V trimmed by 4 bases and J by 5 bases, 5 bases remained unmatched. The CDR3 runs to 14 residues. The V gene's germline CDR1 is SGHRS and CDR2 YFSETQ. The CDR3 DNA reads TGCGCCAGCAGCAGGGGACAGGGGTCGGAGACCCAGTACTTC. It encodes CASSRGQGSETQYF. Full variable domain (missing parts from reference TRBV5-1 and TRBJ2-5): KAGVTQTPRYLIKTRGQQVTLSCSPISGHRSVSWYQQTPGQGLQFLFEYFSETQRNKGNFPGRFSGRQFSNSRSEMNVSTLELGDSALYLCASSRGQGSETQYFGPGTRLLVL.